This T cell receptor beta chain was sequenced for a study of identical twins. Notes on the study in general: Within beta out-of-frame sequences, the excess sharing observed between twins was weaker.

Template switching introduced a universal primer site, and the cDNA bore unique molecular identifiers. Via MiXCR, TCRdb re-called the 5' RACE reads, giving one row per CDR3 protein. The sample lists about 700,000 distinct CDR3 sequences; under 9% were seen once. This CDR3 has 15 amino acids. Points on this clonotype: The antigen is unknown.

The data also belong to a second study, concerning yellow fever vaccine responses in identical twins.

The chain has TRBV21-1 and TRBJ2-4; the table's D call TRBD1 went unverified against the DNA. TRBV21-1 is a recognized pseudogene. This TCR came from a woman aged 18-29 years in good health. The sample comprised PBMCs. CDR3 region: CASSARTGYKNIQYF. CDR3 coding DNA: TGTGCCAGCAGCGCACGGACAGGATACAAAAACATTCAGTACTTC.